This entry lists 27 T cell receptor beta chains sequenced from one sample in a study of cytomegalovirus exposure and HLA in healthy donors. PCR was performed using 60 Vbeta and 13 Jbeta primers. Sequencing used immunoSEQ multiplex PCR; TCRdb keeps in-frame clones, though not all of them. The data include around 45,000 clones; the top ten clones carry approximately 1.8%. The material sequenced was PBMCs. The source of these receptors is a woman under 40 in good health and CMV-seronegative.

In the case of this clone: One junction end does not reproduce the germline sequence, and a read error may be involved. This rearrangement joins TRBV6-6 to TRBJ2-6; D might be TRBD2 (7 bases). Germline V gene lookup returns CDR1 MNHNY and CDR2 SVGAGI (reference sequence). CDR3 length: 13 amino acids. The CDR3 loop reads CASSYLGGPVLTF. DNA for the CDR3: TGTGCCAGCAGCTACTTGGGGGGGCCCGTCCTGACTTTC.

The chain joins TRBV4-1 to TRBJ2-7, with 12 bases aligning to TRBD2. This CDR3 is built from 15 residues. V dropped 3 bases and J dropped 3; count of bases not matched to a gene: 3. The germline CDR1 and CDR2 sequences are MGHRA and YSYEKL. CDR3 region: CASSHRLAGDYEQYF. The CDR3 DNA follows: TGCGCCAGCAGCCATCGACTAGCGGGGGACTACGAGCAGTACTTC.

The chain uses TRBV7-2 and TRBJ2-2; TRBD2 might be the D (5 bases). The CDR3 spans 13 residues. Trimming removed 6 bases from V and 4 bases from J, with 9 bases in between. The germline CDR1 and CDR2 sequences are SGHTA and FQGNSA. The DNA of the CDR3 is TGTGCCAGCAGTGCGGCGGGCACCGGGGAGCTGTTTTTT. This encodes CASSAAGTGELFF.

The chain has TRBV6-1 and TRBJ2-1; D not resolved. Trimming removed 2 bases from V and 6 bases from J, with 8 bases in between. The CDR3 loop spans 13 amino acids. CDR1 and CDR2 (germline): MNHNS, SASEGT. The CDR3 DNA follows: TGTGCCAGCAGTGAAAATGGCTTCAATGAGCAGTTCTTC. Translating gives CASSENGFNEQFF.

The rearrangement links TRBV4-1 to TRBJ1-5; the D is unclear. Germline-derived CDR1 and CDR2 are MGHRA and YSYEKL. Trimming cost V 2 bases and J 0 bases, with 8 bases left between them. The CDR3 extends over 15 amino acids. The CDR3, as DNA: TGCGCCAGCAGCCAATCAGTAACTAGCAATCAGCCCCAGCATTTT. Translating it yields CASSQSVTSNQPQHF.

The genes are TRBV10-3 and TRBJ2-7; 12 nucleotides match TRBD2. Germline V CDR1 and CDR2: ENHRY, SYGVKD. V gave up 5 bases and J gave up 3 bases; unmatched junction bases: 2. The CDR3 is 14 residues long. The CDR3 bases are TGTGCCATCAGTAGGACTAGCGGGAACTACGAGCAGTACTTC. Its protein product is CAISRTSGNYEQYF.

The CDR3 region has the DNA TGTGCCAGCAGCCCTACGACTAGCGGCTCCGTCTACGAGCAGTACTTC. This sequence encodes CASSPTTSGSVYEQYF. The J gene is TRBJ2-7, the V gene TRBV7-9, with TRBD2 matching 9 bases. This CDR3 comprises 16 residues. J lost 3 bases, V lost 5 bases, and 11 bases had no gene match. Germline V lookup: CDR1 SEHNR, CDR2 FQNEAQ (reference sequence).

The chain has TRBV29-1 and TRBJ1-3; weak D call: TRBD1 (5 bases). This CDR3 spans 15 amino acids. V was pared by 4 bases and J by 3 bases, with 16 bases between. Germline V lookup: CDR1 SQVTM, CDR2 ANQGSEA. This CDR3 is CSVVPGGSFGNTIYF. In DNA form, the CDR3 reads TGCAGCGTTGTCCCTGGGGGGTCGTTTGGAAACACCATATATTTT.

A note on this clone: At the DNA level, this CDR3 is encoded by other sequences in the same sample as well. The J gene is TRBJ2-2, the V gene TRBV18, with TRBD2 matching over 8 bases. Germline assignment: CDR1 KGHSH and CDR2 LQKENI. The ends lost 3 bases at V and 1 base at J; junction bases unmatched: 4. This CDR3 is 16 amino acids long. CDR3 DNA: TGTGCCAGCTCACCTAGAGCGGGGGTGAACACCGGGGAGCTGTTTTTT. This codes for CASSPRAGVNTGELFF.

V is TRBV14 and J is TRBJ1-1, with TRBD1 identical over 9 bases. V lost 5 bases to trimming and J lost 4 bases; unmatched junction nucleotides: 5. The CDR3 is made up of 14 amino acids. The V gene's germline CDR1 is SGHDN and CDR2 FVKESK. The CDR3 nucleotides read TGTGCCAGCAGCGAACAGGGGGCAACCACTGAAGCTTTCTTT. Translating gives CASSEQGATTEAFF.

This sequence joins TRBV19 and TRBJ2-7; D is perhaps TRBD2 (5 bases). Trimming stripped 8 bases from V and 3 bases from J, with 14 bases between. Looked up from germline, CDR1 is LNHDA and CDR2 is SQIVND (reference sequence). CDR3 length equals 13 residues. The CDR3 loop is CASALTSYYEQYF. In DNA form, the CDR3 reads TGTGCCAGTGCTCTTACTAGTTACTACGAGCAGTACTTC.

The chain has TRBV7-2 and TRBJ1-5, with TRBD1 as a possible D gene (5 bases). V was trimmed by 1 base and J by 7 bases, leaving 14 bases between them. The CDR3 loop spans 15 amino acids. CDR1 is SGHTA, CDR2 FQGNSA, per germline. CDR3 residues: CASSLVGGAGQPQHF. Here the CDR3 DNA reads TGTGCCAGCAGCTTAGTGGGTGGGGCGGGACAGCCCCAGCATTTT.

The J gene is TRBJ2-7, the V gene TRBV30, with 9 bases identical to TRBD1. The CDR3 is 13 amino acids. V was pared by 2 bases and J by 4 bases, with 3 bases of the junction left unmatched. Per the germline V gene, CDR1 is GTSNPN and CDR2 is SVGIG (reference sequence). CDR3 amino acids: CAWSYDRGYEQYF. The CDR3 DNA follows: TGTGCCTGGAGTTATGACAGGGGGTACGAGCAGTACTTC.

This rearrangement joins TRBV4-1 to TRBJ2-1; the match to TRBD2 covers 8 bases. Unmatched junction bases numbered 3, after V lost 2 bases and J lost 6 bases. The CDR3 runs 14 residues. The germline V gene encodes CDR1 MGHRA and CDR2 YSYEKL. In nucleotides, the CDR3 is TGCGCCAGCAGCCAACTGGCGGGAGGCAATGAGCAGTTCTTC. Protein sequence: CASSQLAGGNEQFF.

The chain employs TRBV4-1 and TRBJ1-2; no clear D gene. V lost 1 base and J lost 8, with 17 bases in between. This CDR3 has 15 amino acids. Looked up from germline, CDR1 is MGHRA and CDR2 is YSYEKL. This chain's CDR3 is CASSQADPWYGGYTF. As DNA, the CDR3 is TGCGCCAGCAGCCAAGCAGATCCTTGGTATGGCGGCTACACCTTC.

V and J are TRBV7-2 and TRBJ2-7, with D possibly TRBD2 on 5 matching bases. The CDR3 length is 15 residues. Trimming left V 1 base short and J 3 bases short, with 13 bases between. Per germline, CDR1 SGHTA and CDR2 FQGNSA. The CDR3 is CASSLVERLNYEQYF. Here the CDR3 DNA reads TGTGCCAGCAGCTTAGTAGAGCGGCTTAACTACGAGCAGTACTTC.

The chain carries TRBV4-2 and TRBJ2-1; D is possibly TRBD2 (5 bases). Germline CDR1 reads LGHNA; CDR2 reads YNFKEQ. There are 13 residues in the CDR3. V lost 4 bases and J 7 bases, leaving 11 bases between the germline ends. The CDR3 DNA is TGTGCCAGCAGCCTTCGACGGGGAAATGAGCAGTTCTTC. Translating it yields CASSLRRGNEQFF.

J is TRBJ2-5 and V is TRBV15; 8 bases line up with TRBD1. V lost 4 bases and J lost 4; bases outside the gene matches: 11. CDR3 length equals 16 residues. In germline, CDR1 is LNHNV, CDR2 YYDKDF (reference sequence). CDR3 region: CATSILHRGSRETQYF. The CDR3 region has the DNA TGTGCCACCAGCATCCTACACAGGGGGTCTCGAGAGACCCAGTACTTC. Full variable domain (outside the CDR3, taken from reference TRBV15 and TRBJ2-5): DAMVIQNPRYQVTQFGKPVTLSCSQTLNHNVMYWYQQKSSQAPKLLFHYYDKDFNNEADTPDNFQSRRPNTSFCFLDIRSPGLGDTAMYLCATSILHRGSRETQYFGPGTRLLVL.

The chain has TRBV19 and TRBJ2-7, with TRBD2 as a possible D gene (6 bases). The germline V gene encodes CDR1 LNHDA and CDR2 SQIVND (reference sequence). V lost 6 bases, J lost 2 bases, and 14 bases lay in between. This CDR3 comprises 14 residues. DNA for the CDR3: TGTGCCAGTAGAGTCTCTAGCGCTACCTACGAGCAGTACTTC. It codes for CASRVSSATYEQYF.

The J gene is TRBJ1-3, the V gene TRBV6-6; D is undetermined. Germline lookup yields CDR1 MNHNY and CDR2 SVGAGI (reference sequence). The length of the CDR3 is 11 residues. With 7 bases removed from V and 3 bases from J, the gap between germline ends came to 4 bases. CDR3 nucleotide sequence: TGTGCCAGCATTCGTGGAAACACCATATATTTT. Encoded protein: CASIRGNTIYF.

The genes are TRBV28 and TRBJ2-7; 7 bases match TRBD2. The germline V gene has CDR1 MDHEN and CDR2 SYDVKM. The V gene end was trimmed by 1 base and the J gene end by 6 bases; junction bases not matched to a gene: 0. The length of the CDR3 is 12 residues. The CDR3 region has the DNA TGTGCCAGCAGTTTATTAGCGGGCGAGCAGTACTTC. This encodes CASSLLAGEQYF.

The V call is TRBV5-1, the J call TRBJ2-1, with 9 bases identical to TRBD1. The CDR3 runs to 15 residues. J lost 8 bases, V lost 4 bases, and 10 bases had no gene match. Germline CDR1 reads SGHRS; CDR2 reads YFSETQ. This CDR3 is CASSHQDRGVYEQFF. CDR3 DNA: TGCGCCAGCAGCCATCAGGACAGGGGAGTGTATGAGCAGTTCTTC. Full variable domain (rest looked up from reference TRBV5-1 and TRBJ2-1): KAGVTQTPRYLIKTRGQQVTLSCSPISGHRSVSWYQQTPGQGLQFLFEYFSETQRNKGNFPGRFSGRQFSNSRSEMNVSTLELGDSALYLCASSHQDRGVYEQFFGPGTRLTVL.

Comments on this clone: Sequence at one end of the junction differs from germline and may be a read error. The CDR3 coding sequence is TGTGCCGGCAGCTTGGACAGCAGGTTTGACACTGAAGCTTTCTTT. This gives the protein CAGSLDSRFDTEAFF. This sequence joins TRBV5-6 and TRBJ1-1; perhaps TRBD1 as D (6 bases). The CDR3 runs to 15 residues. The germline V gene has CDR1 SGHDT and CDR2 YYEEEE.

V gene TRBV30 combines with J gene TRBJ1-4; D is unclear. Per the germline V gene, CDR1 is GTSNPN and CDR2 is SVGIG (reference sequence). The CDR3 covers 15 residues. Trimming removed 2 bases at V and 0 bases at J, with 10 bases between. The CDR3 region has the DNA TGTGCCTGGAGTTGGAGGTCAACAACTAATGAAAAACTGTTTTTT. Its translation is CAWSWRSTTNEKLFF.

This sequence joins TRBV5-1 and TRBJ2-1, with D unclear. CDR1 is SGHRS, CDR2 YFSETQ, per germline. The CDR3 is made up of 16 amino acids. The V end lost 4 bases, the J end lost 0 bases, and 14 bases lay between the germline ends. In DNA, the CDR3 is TGCGCCAGCAGCCCGGGTTCGGCTCTCTCCTACAATGAGCAGTTCTTC. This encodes CASSPGSALSYNEQFF.

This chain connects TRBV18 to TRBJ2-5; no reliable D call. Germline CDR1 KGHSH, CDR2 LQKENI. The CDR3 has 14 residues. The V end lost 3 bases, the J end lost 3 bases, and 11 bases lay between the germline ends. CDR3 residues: CASSPYCIEETQYF. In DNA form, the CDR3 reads TGTGCCAGCTCACCCTATTGTATCGAAGAGACCCAGTACTTC.

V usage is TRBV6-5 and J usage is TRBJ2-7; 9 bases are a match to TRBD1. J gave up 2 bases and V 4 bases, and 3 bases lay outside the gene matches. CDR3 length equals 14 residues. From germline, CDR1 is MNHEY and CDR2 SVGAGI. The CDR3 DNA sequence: TGTGCCAGCAGTTTGGGACAGGGCCCCTACGAGCAGTACTTC. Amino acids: CASSLGQGPYEQYF.